One sample yielded the 9 T cell receptor beta chains listed below, sequenced in a study of PD-1 blockade in classical Hodgkin lymphoma. Each of the patients experienced relapse following autologous stem cell transplantation, and their brentuximab vedotin exposure differed. TCRdb's copy holds only in-frame clones and misses some; the assay was immunoSEQ multiplex PCR. Found here are under 20,000 clones, more than 75% of them singletons; the top ten hold 27%. Sequenced material: peripheral blood mononuclear cells (PBMCs), taken before the second cycle of nivolumab. The receptors come from a human donor with classical Hodgkin lymphoma.

CDR3 in amino acids: CASNSHAQGIFSGNTIYF. DNA of the CDR3: TGTGCCAGCAACTCCCATGCACAGGGCATCTTCTCTGGAAACACCATATATTTT. V is TRBV5-5 and J is TRBJ1-3, with a tentative D call TRBD1 (6 bases). Germline CDR1 SGHKS, CDR2 YYEKEE (reference sequence). The CDR3 totals 18 residues. V was pared by 6 bases and J by 0 bases, with 22 bases between.

A word on this clone: Its ends do not fully match the called genes, so a read error is possible. The rearrangement joins TRBV5-1 to TRBJ1-1; TRBD1 might be the D (5 bases). Per the germline V gene, CDR1 is SGHRS and CDR2 is YFSETQ. The CDR3 is 16 residues long. The CDR3 DNA reads as TGTGCCAGCAGCTTGTTACTCTCAGGGATGAACACTGAAGCTTTCTTT. It codes for CASSLLLSGMNTEAFF.

The CDR3, as DNA: TGCAGCGTTACCCAGGCCTCCGAGCAGTACTTC. It yields the protein CSVTQASEQYF. The rearrangement joins TRBV29-1 to TRBJ2-7; D gene ambiguous. Germline CDR1 SQVTM, CDR2 ANQGSEA. The V and J ends lost 5 bases and 6 bases respectively, with 11 bases between them. The CDR3 consists of 11 residues.

This clone was seen a single time. The CDR3 sequence is CASSPWGGETQYF. The CDR3 nucleotides read TGTGCCAGCTCACCATGGGGGGGAGAGACCCAGTACTTC. V and J are TRBV18 and TRBJ2-5; 7 nucleotides match TRBD2. The germline V gene has CDR1 KGHSH and CDR2 LQKENI. J gave up 4 bases and V 2 bases, and 1 base lay outside the gene matches. The CDR3 contains 13 residues.

The chain employs TRBV7-9 and TRBJ2-2; D gene ambiguous. This CDR3 is 14 amino acids long. The V and J ends lost 1 base and 1 base respectively, with 4 bases between them. Germline V gene data show CDR1 as SEHNR and CDR2 as FQNEAQ (reference sequence). CDR3 sequence (DNA): TGTGCCAGCAGCTTAGGGCTGAACACCGGGGAGCTGTTTTTT. As protein: CASSLGLNTGELFF.

The gene calls are TRBV4-2 and TRBJ1-5, with D unresolved. The germline V gene has CDR1 LGHNA and CDR2 YNFKEQ. With 0 bases removed from V and 2 bases from J, the gap between germline ends came to 11 bases. The CDR3 has 16 residues. The CDR3 spells CASSQDLEGGNQPQHF. The DNA of the CDR3 is TGTGCCAGCAGCCAAGATCTCGAAGGTGGCAATCAGCCCCAGCATTTT.

The chain has TRBV11-2 and TRBJ1-2, with D possibly TRBD1 on 5 matching bases. Trimming removed 3 bases at V and 0 bases at J, with 11 bases between. Germline CDR1 and CDR2: SGHAT and FQNNGV. CDR3 size: 15 residues. The CDR3 here is CASSFGGGSNYGYTF. The CDR3 nucleotides are TGTGCCAGCAGCTTCGGGGGGGGTTCTAACTATGGCTACACCTTC.

J is TRBJ1-1 and V is TRBV5-1; the D is unclear. The CDR3 sequence is 13 residues long. V was cut by 4 bases and J by 5 bases, with 12 bases left in between. Germline V gene sequence: CDR1 SGHRS, CDR2 YFSETQ. The DNA for the CDR3 is TGCGCCAGCAGCCCGTGGGCGGGAACTGAAGCTTTCTTT. Its protein is CASSPWAGTEAFF. Full variable domain (remainder filled in from reference TRBV5-1 and TRBJ1-1): KAGVTQTPRYLIKTRGQQVTLSCSPISGHRSVSWYQQTPGQGLQFLFEYFSETQRNKGNFPGRFSGRQFSNSRSEMNVSTLELGDSALYLCASSPWAGTEAFFGQGTRLTVV.

This chain joins TRBV13 and TRBJ1-1; D unresolved. The CDR3 extends over 14 amino acids. The V gene's germline CDR1 is PRHDT and CDR2 FYEKMQ (reference sequence). V lost 8 bases and J 1 base, leaving 14 bases between the germline ends. This chain's CDR3 is CASGFGRKNTEAFF. The DNA for the CDR3 is TGTGCCAGCGGATTCGGACGGAAGAACACTGAAGCTTTCTTT.